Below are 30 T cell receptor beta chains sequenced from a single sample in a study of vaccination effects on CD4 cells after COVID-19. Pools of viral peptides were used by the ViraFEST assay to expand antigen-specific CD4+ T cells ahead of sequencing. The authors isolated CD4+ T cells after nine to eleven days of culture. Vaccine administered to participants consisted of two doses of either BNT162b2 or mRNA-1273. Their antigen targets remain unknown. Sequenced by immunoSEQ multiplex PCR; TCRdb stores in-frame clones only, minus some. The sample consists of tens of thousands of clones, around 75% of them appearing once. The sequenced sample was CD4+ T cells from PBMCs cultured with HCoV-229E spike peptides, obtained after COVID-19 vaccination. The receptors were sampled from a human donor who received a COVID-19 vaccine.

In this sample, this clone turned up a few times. The DNA for the CDR3 is TGTGCCAGCAGTTCTCGAGCCGGGACAGGCCATAATGAAAAACTGTTTTTT. Translated, it gives CASSSRAGTGHNEKLFF. The V and J genes are TRBV2 and TRBJ1-4; 8 bases line up with TRBD1. This CDR3 region has 17 residues. Per the germline V gene, CDR1 is SNHLY and CDR2 is FYNNEI. V lost 5 bases to trimming and J lost 4 bases; unmatched junction nucleotides: 12.

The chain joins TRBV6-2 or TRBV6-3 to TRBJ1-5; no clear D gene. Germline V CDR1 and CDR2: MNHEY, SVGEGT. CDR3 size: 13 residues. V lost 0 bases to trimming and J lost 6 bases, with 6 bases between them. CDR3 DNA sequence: TGTGCCAGCAGTTACTCGGCTGGTCAGCCCCAGCATTTT. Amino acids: CASSYSAGQPQHF.

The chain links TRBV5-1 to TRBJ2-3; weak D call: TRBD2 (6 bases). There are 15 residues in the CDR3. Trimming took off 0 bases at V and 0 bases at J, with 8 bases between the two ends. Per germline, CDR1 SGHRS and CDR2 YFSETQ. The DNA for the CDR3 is TGCGCCAGCAGCTTGGGCGGGACTAGCACAGATACGCAGTATTTT. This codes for CASSLGGTSTDTQYF.

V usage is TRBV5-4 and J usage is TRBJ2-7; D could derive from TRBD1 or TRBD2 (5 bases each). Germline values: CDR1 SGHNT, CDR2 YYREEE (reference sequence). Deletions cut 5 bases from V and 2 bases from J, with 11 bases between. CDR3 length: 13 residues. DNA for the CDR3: TGTGCCAGCAGGCTGAGGGGAACCTACGAGCAGTACTTC. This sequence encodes CASRLRGTYEQYF.

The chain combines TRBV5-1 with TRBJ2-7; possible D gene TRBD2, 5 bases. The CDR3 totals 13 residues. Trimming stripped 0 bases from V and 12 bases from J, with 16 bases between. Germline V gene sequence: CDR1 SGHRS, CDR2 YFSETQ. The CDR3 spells CASSLALGYEGYF. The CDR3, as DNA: TGCGCCAGCAGCTTGGCATTGGGGTACGAGGGGTACTTC.

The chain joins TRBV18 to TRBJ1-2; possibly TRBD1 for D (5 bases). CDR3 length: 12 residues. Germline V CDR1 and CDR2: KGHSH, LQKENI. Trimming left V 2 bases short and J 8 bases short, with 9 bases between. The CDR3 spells CASSPEAGGYTF. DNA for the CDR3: TGTGCCAGCTCACCAGAGGCAGGGGGCTACACCTTC. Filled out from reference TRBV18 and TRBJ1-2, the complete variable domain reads NAGVMQNPRHLVRRRGQEARLRCSPMKGHSHVYWYRQLPEEGLKFMVYLQKENIIDESGMPKERFSAEFPKEGPSILRIQQVVRGDSAAYFCASSPEAGGYTFGSGTRLTVV.

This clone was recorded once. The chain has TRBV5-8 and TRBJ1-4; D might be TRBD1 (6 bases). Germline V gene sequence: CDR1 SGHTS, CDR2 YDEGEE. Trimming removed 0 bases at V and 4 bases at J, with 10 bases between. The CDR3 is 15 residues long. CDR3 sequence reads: CASSLGTVNNEKLFF. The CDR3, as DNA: TGTGCCAGCAGCTTGGGGACAGTGAATAATGAAAAACTGTTTTTT.

The CDR3 protein is CASSVVPGASTDTQYF. The DNA of the CDR3 is TGTGCCAGCAGCGTAGTCCCAGGCGCTAGCACAGATACGCAGTATTTT. This chain links TRBV9 with TRBJ2-3, with D unclear. This CDR3 has 16 residues. Trimming pared 0 bases from V and 0 bases from J, leaving 11 bases between. Per germline, CDR1 SGDLS and CDR2 YYNGEE.

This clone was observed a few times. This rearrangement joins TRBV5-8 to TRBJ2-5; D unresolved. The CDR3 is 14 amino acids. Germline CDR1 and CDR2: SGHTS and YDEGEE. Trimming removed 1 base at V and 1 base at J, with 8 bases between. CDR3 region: CASSLSSSQETQYF. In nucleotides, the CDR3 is TGTGCCAGCAGCTTGTCGTCCTCCCAAGAGACCCAGTACTTC.

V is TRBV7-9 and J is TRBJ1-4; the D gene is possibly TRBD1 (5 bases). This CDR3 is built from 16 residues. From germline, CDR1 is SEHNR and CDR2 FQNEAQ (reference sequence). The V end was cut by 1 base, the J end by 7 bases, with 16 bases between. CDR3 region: CASSLVIWQGGEKLFF. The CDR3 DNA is TGTGCCAGCAGCTTAGTTATTTGGCAGGGAGGTGAAAAACTGTTTTTT.

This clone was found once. CDR3 sequence reads: CASSFTGRGPYGYTF. DNA of the CDR3: TGTGCCAGCAGTTTTACGGGGCGAGGCCCCTATGGCTACACCTTC. V is TRBV28 and J is TRBJ1-2, with D maybe TRBD1 (5 bases). The CDR3 has 15 amino acids. The V end lost 3 bases, the J end lost 4 bases, and 15 bases lay between the germline ends. CDR1 and CDR2 (germline): MDHEN, SYDVKM.

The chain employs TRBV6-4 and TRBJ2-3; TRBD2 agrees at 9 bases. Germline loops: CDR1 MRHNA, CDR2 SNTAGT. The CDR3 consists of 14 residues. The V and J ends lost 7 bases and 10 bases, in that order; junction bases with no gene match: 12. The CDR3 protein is CASNWRGGSFSQYF. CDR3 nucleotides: TGTGCCAGCAATTGGCGGGGGGGCTCCTTTTCGCAGTATTTT.

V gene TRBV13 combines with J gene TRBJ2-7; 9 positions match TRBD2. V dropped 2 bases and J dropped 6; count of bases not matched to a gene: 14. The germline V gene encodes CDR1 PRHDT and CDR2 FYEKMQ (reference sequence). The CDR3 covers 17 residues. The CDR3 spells CASSLRGFSGSVREQYF. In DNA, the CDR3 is TGTGCCAGCAGCTTACGGGGATTTAGCGGGAGCGTCCGCGAGCAGTACTTC.

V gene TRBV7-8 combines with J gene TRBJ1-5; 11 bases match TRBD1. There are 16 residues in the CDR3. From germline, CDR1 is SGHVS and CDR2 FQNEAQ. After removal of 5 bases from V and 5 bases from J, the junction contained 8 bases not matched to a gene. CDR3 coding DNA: TGTGCCAGCAGCCGAGAGGACAGGGGGCGCCATCAGCCCCAGCATTTT. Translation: CASSREDRGRHQPQHF.

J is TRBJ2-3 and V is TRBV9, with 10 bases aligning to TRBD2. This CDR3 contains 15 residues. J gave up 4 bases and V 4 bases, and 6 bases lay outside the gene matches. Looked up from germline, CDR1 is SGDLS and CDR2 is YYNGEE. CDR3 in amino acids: CASSISGGSSDTQYF. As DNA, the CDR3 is TGTGCCAGCAGCATTAGCGGGGGGTCGTCAGATACGCAGTATTTT. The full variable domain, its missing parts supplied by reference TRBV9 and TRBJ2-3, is DSGVTQTPKHLITATGQRVTLRCSPRSGDLSVYWYQQSLDQGLQFLIQYYNGEERAKGNILERFSAQQFPDLHSELNLSSLELGDSALYFCASSISGGSSDTQYFGPGTRLTVL.

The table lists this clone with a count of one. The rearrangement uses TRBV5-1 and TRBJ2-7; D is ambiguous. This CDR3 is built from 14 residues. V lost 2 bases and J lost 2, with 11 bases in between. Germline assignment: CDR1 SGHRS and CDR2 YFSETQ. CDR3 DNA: TGCGCCAGCAGCTTTCAAGACCCTGCCTACGAGCAGTACTTC. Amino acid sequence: CASSFQDPAYEQYF. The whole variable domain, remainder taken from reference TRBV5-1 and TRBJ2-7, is KAGVTQTPRYLIKTRGQQVTLSCSPISGHRSVSWYQQTPGQGLQFLFEYFSETQRNKGNFPGRFSGRQFSNSRSEMNVSTLELGDSALYLCASSFQDPAYEQYFGPGTRLTVT.

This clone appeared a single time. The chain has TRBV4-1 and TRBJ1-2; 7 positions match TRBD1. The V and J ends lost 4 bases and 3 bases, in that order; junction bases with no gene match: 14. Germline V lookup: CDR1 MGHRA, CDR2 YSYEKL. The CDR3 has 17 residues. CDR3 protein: CASSLKGGVREDYGYTF. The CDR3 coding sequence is TGCGCCAGCAGCCTCAAAGGGGGCGTGAGGGAGGACTATGGCTACACCTTC.

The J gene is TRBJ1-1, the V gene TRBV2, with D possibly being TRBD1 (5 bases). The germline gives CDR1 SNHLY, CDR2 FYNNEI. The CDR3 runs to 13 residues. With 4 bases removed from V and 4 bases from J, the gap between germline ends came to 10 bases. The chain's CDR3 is CASSAGEGTEAFF. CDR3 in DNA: TGTGCCAGCAGTGCGGGGGAGGGCACTGAAGCTTTCTTT.

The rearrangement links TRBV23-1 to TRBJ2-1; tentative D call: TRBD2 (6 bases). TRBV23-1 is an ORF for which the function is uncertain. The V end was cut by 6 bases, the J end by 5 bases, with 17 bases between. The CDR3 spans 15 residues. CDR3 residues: CASSKTGPGDNEQFF. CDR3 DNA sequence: TGCGCCAGCAGCAAGACCGGTCCGGGGGACAATGAGCAGTTCTTC.

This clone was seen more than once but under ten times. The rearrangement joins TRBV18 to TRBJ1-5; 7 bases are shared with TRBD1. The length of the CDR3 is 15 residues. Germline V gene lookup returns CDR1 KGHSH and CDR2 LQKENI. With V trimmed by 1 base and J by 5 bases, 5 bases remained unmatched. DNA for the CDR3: TGTGCCAGCTCACCACTTGGGACAGTTCATCAGCCCCAGCATTTT. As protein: CASSPLGTVHQPQHF.

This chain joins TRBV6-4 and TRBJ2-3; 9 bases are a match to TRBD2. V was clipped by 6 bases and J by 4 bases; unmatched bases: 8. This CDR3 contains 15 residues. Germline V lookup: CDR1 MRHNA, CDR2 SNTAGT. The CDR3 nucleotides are TGTGCCAGCAGCCCCTTAGCGGGAGAGGCAGATACGCAGTATTTT. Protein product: CASSPLAGEADTQYF.

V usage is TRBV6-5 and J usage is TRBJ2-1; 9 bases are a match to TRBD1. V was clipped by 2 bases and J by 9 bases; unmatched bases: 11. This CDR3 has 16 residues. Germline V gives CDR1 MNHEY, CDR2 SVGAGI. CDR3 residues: CASSYGTGSVKGEQFF. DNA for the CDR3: TGTGCCAGCAGTTACGGGACAGGGTCGGTTAAGGGTGAGCAGTTCTTC.

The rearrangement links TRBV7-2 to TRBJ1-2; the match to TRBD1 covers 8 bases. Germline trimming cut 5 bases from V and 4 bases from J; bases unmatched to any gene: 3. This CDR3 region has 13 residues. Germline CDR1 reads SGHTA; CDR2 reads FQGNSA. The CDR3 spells CASSPTGGYGYTF. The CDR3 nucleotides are TGTGCCAGCAGCCCAACAGGGGGCTATGGCTACACCTTC.

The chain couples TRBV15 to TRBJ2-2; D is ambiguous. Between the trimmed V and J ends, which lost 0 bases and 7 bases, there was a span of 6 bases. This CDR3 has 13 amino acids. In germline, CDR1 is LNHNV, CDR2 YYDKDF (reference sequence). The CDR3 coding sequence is TGTGCCACCAGCAGAGACGGATACGGGGAGCTGTTTTTT. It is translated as CATSRDGYGELFF. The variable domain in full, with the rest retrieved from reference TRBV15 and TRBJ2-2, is DAMVIQNPRYQVTQFGKPVTLSCSQTLNHNVMYWYQQKSSQAPKLLFHYYDKDFNNEADTPDNFQSRRPNTSFCFLDIRSPGLGDTAMYLCATSRDGYGELFFGEGSRLTVL.

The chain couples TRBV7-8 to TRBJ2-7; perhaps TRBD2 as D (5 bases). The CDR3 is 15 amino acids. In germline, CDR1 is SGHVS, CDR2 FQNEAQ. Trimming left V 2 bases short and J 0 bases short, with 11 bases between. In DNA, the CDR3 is TGTGCCAGCAGCTTACCGGGATTGAGCTCCTACGAGCAGTACTTC. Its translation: CASSLPGLSSYEQYF.

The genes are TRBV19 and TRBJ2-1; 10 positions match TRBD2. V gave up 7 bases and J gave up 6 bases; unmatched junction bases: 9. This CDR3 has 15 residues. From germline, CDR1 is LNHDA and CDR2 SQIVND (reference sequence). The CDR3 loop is CASTTGLALPNEQFF. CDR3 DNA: TGTGCCAGTACCACGGGACTAGCGCTGCCCAATGAGCAGTTCTTC.

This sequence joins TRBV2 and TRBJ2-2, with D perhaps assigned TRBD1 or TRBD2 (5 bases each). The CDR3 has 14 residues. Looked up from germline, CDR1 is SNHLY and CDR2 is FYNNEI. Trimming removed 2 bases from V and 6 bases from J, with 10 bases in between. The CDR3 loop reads CASSEPGSSGELFF. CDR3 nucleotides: TGTGCCAGCAGTGAACCAGGGAGTTCCGGGGAGCTGTTTTTT.

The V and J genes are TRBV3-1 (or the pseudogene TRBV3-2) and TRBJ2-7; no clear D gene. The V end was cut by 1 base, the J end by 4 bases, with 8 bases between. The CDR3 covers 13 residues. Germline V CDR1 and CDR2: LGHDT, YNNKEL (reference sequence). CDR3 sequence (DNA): TGTGCCAGCAGCCAAGGTAGATCTTACGAGCAGTACTTC. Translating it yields CASSQGRSYEQYF.

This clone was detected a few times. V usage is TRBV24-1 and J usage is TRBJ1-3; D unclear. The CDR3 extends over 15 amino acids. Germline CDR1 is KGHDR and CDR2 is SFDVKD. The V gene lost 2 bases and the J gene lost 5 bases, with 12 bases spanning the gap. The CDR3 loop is CATSDSGRSRNTIYF. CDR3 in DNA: TGTGCCACCAGTGATTCGGGCCGTTCCCGAAACACCATATATTTT.

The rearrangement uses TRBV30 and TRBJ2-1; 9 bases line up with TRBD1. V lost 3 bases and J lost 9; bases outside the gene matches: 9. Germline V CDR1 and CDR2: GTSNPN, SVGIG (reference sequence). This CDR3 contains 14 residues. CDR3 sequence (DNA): TGTGCCTGGAGCGAGGGACAGGGAAGTTCTGAGCAGTTCTTC. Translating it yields CAWSEGQGSSEQFF.